The clone carrying this T cell receptor (beta chain) came up a few times. The target antigen is unknown. The TCR beta cDNA libraries carried unique molecular identifiers. There were roughly 0.95 to 10 million T cells, and about 540,000 cDNA molecules came from them. TCRdb itself ran the PCR reads through MiXCR, one entry per CDR3 protein. This table has 700,000 to 800,000 distinct CDR3 sequences, approximately 30% appearing once. Germline assignment: CDR1 SGHTA and CDR2 FQGNSA. The CDR3 totals 14 residues. The junction had 5 bases not matched to a gene; V was cut back by 5 bases and J by 2 bases. This record belongs to a study of post-analysis software for immune sequencing data. Study-wide background: Secondary progressive, relapsing-remitting and progressive-relapsing multiple sclerosis were among the included disease courses.

Study conclusions and caveats: The F measure placed samples prepared in the same batch into strongly shared clusters. Patients used five TRBV segments, including TRBV5-6, TRBV5-1 and TRBV20-1, more often than controls. Normalized Chao1 diversity in multiple sclerosis patients fell significantly below that of controls.

The gene calls are TRBV7-2 and TRBJ2-7; 8 bases are shared with TRBD1. Sequencing used blood. The source is a girl aged 10-17 years with multiple sclerosis. CDR3 nucleotides: TGTGCCAGCAGCACAGACAGGGGCCCCTACGAGCAGTACTTC. It codes for CASSTDRGPYEQYF.